The subject of this entry is one T cell receptor beta chain. No antigen is known for it. Per-base quality was not reported, and no clone a single base away is much larger than it. TCRbeta CDR3 regions were amplified from genomic DNA by means of the immunoSEQ Assay, a bias-controlled multiplex PCR. Per the original workflow: Within the assay, amplification of reference gene primers was used to estimate how many nucleated cells each sample contained. Sequence reads were collapsed and filtered to measure the absolute abundance of every unique TCRbeta CDR3 rearrangement. For each sample, productive Simpson clonality was calculated as the square root of Simpson's diversity index across productive rearrangements. TCRdb stores this immuneACCESS table with in-frame sequences only. Part of the clones is absent; in the studies checked, under half of the shortfall reflects unresolved V genes, and no reason is known for the rest. V and J calls plus clone size are reproduced from that table; the DNA served to infer D and trimming. Here the sample has about 91,000 clones; just over 85% occur a single time. Around 8.1% of the sample comes from the top ten.

The data belong to a study of blood T cell repertoires in COVID-19 (dated by TCRdb to 2018 to 2020). For the study in its entirety: Samples from collaborators originated in the United States, Italy and Spain and spanned both the acute and convalescent phases of COVID-19. Nearly every sample came with metadata listing a de-identified subject ID, COVID-19 status, age in years and sex. Samples came from the ongoing ImmuneRACE study (first 160 participants) plus 1,254 subjects from 6 global collaborators. The material from the prospective study consisted of cDNA or gDNA derived from T cells, B-cell-depleted T cells, or PBMCs. Subjects who had been exposed to COVID-19, were actively infected with it, or had recovered from it provided the deeply sampled blood TCRbeta repertoires that made up the dataset. HLA class I and class II types, where available, came from metadata supplied by the sample provider rather than from assay-based typing. The repertoires were made available in a free public database intended to serve as a resource for research on the immune response to SARS-CoV-2.

The collaborating institutions used their own protocols to collect whole blood in K2EDTA tubes. Collaborator samples were shipped for TCRbeta analysis as frozen whole blood, isolated PBMCs, or DNA extracted from either sample type. CDR1 and CDR2, looked up from the germline V gene (reference sequence), are SGHKS and YYEKEE. From the cysteine up to the phenylalanine, the CDR3 has a length of 17 residues. Kept here is only the CDR3 DNA, which spans 51 bases and is read in frame from base 1. At the junction V is shortened by 0 bases and J by 5 bases; bases outside the gene matches: 10. Paper-wide results and their limitations: Clinical and demographic metadata were provided uncurated, with the amount varying by source and participant.

This receptor was taken from a woman aged 70-85 years with acute or convalescent COVID-19. Recombination linked TRBV5-5 to TRBJ2-5; TRBD1 aligns with 10 central bases. The sequenced sample was peripheral blood. The DNA reads TGTGCCAGCAGCTTGGGCCTGGGACAGGGGAAGAAGGAGACCCAGTACTTC. Translation gives CASSLGLGQGKKETQYF.